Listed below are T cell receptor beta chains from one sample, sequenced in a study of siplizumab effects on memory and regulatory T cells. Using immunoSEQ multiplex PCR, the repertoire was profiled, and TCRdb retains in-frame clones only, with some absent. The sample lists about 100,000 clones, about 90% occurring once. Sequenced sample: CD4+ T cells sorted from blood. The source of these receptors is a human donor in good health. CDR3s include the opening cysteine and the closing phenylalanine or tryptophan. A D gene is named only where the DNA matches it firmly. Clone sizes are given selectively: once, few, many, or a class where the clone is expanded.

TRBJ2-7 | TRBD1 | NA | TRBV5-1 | TGCGCCAGCAGCTGGGGACAGGGGGCTTACGAGCAGTACTTC | CASSWGQGAYEQYF
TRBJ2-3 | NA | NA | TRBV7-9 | TGTGCCAGCAGCCCTACCAGGGGGGCAGATACGCAGTATTTT | CASSPTRGADTQYF
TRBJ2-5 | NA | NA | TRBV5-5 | TGTGCCAGCAGCTTGACGTCTTGGGAGACCCAGTACTTC | CASSLTSWETQYF
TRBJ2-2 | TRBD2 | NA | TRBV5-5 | TGTGCCAGCAGCCCGGGACTAGAGAACACCGGGGAGCTGTTTTTT | CASSPGLENTGELFF
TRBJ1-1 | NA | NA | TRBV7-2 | TGTGCCAGCAGCTTAGACCTGGGAGTCGTAGCTTTCTTT | CASSLDLGVVAFF
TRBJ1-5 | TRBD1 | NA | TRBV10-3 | TGTGCCATCAGCGGGGACAGAAGCAATCAGCCCCAGCATTTT | CAISGDRSNQPQHF
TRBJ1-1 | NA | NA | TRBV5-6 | TGTGCCAGCAGCTTCAATTTAGGCGCGAACACTGAAGCTTTCTTT | CASSFNLGANTEAFF
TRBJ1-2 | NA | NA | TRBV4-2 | TGTGCCAGCAGCCAAGACGTATTAACAGGAACCCATGGCTACACCTTC | CASSQDVLTGTHGYTF
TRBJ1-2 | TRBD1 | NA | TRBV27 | TGTGCCAGCAGTCGACAGGGTAGTAACTATGGCTACACCTTC | CASSRQGSNYGYTF
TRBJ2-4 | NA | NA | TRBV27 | TGTGCCAGCAGTCCGGGGGTACTAGCAAACATTCAGTACTTC | CASSPGVLANIQYF
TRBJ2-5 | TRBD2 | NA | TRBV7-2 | TGTGCCAGCAGCTCCCCCGGGACTAGCGGGAGAGAGACCCAGTACTTC | CASSSPGTSGRETQYF
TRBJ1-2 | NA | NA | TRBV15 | TGTGCCACCAGCAGGCAAGAAACAGGCGTGAAGTATGGCTACACCTTC | CATSRQETGVKYGYTF
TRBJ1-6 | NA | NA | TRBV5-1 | TGCGCCAGCAGCTTGGAACAAAATAATTCACCCCTCCACTTT | CASSLEQNNSPLHF
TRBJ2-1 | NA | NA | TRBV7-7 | TGTGCCAGCAGCCTAATGGGGGCCGTCTACAATGAGCAGTTCTTC | CASSLMGAVYNEQFF
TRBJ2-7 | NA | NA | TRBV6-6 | TGTGCCAGCAGTTACTGGCCTCTCCACGAGCAGTACTTC | CASSYWPLHEQYF
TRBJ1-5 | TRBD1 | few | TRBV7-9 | TGTGCCAGCAGCTCCAGGGGGAACAATCAGCCCCAGCATTTT | CASSSRGNNQPQHF
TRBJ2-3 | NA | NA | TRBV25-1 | TGTGCCAGCAGTGAATATACCGGCGGGGTGGCAGATACGCAGTATTTT | CASSEYTGGVADTQYF
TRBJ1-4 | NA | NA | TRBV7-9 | TGTGCCAGCAGCTTAGGGCAGGGAGCTAATGAAAAACTGTTTTTT | CASSLGQGANEKLFF
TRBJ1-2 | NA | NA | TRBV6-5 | TGTGCCAGCAGTTACAGAGGGGGGATAATCTATGGCTACACCTTC | CASSYRGGIIYGYTF
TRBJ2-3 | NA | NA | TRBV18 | TGTGCCAGCGTCACCGGGGAGCTTACAGATACGCAGTATTTT | CASVTGELTDTQYF
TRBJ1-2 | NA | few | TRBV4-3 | TGCGCCAGCAGCCAAGATTTTCGGGTAGCTAACTATGGCTACACCTTC | CASSQDFRVANYGYTF
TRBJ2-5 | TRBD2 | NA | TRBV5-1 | TGCGCCAGCAGCTTTTTTGGGAGGGGAGATGGAGAGACCCAGTACTTC | CASSFFGRGDGETQYF
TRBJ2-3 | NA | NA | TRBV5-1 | TGCGCCAGCAGCTTGGGGCGGGGCACAGATACGCAGTATTTT | CASSLGRGTDTQYF
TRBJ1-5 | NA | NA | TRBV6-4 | TGTGCCAGCAGTGACCAGGCTGGATCGGCTCAGCCCCAGCATTTT | CASSDQAGSAQPQHF
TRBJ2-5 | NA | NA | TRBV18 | TGTGCCAGCTCACCCTACGGACAGCGCGGACAAGAGACCCAGTACTTC | CASSPYGQRGQETQYF
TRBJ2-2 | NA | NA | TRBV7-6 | TGTGCCAGCAGCTTTCAGAGCACCGGGGAGCTGTTTTTT | CASSFQSTGELFF
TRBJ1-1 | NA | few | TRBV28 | TGTGCCAGCAGTTCCAGACAGGAAGCTTTCTTT | CASSSRQEAFF
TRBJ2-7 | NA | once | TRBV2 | TGTGCCAGCAGCCAGGACCACTACGAGCAGTACTTC | CASSQDHYEQYF
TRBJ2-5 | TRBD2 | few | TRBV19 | TGTGCCAGCACCCTAGCGGGGCGCGAAGAGACCCAGTACTTC | CASTLAGREETQYF
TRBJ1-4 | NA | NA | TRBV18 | TGTGCCAGCTCACCATCACGACAGGTCCCGGGGGAAAAACTGTTTTTT | CASSPSRQVPGEKLFF
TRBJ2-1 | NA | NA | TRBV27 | TGTGCCAGCAGTTGGCAGCGGGCCCTTTTGAATGAGCAGTTCTTC | CASSWQRALLNEQFF
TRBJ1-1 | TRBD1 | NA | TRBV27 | TGTGCCAGCAGTCCACGGGGGACAGGGGTTATGAACACTGAAGCTTTCTTT | CASSPRGTGVMNTEAFF
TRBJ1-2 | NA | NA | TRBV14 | TGTGCCAGCAGCCAAGGAAACACGTATGGCTACACCTTC | CASSQGNTYGYTF
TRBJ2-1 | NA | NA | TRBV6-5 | TGTGCCAGCAGTTACGGACGAAACTCCTACAATGAGCAGTTCTTC | CASSYGRNSYNEQFF
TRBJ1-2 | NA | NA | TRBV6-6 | TGTGCCAGCAGTTACTCCGCCGAGTTGAGCTATGGCTACACCTTC | CASSYSAELSYGYTF
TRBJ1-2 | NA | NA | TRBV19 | TGTGCCAGTAGTATAGTAGGCACGATGGTGAGGAGCTACACCTTC | CASSIVGTMVRSYTF
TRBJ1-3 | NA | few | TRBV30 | TGTGCCTGGAGTGGGGGCACCATATATTTT | CAWSGGTIYF
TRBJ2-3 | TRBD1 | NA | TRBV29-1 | TGCAGCGTCGTGGGCCGACAGGGCGGAGATACGCAGTATTTT | CSVVGRQGGDTQYF
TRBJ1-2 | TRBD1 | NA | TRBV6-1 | TGTGCCAGCAAAAGGGACAGCGACTATGGCTACACCTTC | CASKRDSDYGYTF
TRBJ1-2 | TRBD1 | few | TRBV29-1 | TGCAGCGTGGAAACAGGGGGCAGCTATGGCTACACCTTC | CSVETGGSYGYTF
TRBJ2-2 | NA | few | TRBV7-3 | TGTGCCAGCAGCCCCTGGACAGGGACTAGCACCGGGGAGCTGTTTTTT | CASSPWTGTSTGELFF
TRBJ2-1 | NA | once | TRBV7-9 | TGTGCCAGCAGTTCATTACAGGGTCCCCTATACAATGAGCAGTTCTTC | CASSSLQGPLYNEQFF
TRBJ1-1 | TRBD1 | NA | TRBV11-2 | TGTGCCAGCAGCTTAGCCCCGGACAGGGGACCTAACACTGAAGCTTTCTTT | CASSLAPDRGPNTEAFF
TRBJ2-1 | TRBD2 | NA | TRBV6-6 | TGTGCCAGCAGTCGATCTAGCGGGGTTAGTGAGCAGTTCTTC | CASSRSSGVSEQFF
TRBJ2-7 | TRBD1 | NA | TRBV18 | TGTGCCAGCTCACCGGAACAGGGGGCGATCTACGAGCAGTACTTC | CASSPEQGAIYEQYF
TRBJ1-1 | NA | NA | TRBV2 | TGTGCCACGCAAGGGACGGGGGGGAACACTGAAGCTTTCTTT | CATQGTGGNTEAFF
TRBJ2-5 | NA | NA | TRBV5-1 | TGCGCCAGCAGCTTGATTGGGGTCCAAGAGACCCAGTACTTC | CASSLIGVQETQYF
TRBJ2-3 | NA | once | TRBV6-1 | TGTGCCAGCAGGGACAGCACAGATACGCAGTATTTT | CASRDSTDTQYF
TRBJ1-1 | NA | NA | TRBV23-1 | TGCGCCAGCAGTCAATCTCTACGGGTGAACACTGAAGCTTTCTTT | CASSQSLRVNTEAFF
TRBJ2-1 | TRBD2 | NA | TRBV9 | TGTGCCAGCAGCCCCAGGCTAGCGGGGGATAACAATGAGCAGTTCTTC | CASSPRLAGDNNEQFF
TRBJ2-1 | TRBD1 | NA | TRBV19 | TGTGCCAGTAGTATCCGGGACAGATCCTACAATGAGCAGTTCTTC | CASSIRDRSYNEQFF
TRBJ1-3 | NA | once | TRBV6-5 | TGTGCCAGCAGCGCAGATTCTCGGCTTTCGAACACCATATATTTT | CASSADSRLSNTIYF
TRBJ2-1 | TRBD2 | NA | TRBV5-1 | TGCGCCAGCAGCTTGGTGGCGGGGGGGCCGAGCTCCTACAATGAGCAGTTCTTC | CASSLVAGGPSSYNEQFF